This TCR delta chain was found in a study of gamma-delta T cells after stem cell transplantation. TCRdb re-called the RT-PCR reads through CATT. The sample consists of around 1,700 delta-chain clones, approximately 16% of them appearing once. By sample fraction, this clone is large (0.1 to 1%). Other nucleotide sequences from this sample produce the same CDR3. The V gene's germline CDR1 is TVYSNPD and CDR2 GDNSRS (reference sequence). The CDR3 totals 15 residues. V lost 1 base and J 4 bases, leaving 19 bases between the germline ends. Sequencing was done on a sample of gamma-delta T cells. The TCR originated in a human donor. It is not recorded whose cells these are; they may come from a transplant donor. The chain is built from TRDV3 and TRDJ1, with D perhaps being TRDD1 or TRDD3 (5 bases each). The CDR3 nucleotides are TGTGCCTTTAATCCGAACTTAAATACGGGCGATAAACTCATCTTT. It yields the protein CAFNPNLNTGDKLIF.